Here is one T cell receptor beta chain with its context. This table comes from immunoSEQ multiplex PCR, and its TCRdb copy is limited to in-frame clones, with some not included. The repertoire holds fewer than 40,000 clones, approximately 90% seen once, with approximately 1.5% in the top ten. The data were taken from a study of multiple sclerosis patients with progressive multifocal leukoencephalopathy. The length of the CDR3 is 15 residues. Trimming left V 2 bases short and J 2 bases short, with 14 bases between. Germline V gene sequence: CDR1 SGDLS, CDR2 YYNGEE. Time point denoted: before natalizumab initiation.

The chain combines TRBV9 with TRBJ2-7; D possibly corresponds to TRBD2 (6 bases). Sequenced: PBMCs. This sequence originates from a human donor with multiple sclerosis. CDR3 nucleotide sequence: TGTGCCAGCAGCGTGGGGGACTCATTCACCTACGAGCAGTACTTC. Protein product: CASSVGDSFTYEQYF. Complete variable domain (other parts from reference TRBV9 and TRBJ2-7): DSGVTQTPKHLITATGQRVTLRCSPRSGDLSVYWYQQSLDQGLQFLIQYYNGEERAKGNILERFSAQQFPDLHSELNLSSLELGDSALYFCASSVGDSFTYEQYFGPGTRLTVT.